What follows are 3 T cell receptor beta chains derived from one specimen sequenced in a study of shared clonotypes between healthy human individuals (dated by TCRdb to 2018 to 2020). The library relied on the immunoSEQ multiplex PCR assay. Imported from immuneACCESS, the table was reduced by TCRdb to in-frame sequences with V and J called. These copies leave out some clones; in studies compared against another copy, an unresolved V gene accounts for under half, and the cause of the remainder is not known. The sample table holds some 2,000,000 clones, of which under 97% were seen once. The top ten constitute over 0.1% of the sample. The specimen sequenced was naive CD4+ T cells sorted from blood. The cell subset or site label here, explained by the study, means: CD45RA+ positively selected. The source is a man between 18 and 35 years old in good health.

V gene TRBV14 combines with J gene TRBJ2-1; no definite D call. This CDR3 contains 13 residues. V lost 4 bases, J lost 7 bases, and 11 bases lay in between. Germline values: CDR1 SGHDN, CDR2 FVKESK. The CDR3 here is CASSPPAVNEQFF. The CDR3 DNA reads TGTGCCAGCAGCCCCCCGGCCGTGAATGAGCAGTTCTTC.

V gene TRBV6-1 combines with J gene TRBJ1-6, with D maybe TRBD1 (5 bases). Trimming shortened V by 5 bases and J by 7 bases, and 6 bases separated the two germline ends. CDR1 is MNHNS, CDR2 SASEGT, per germline. CDR3 size: 12 residues. This chain's CDR3 is CASSPGNSPLHF. The CDR3 DNA reads TGTGCCAGCAGTCCAGGGAATTCACCCCTCCACTTT.

The chain employs TRBV5-1 and TRBJ1-1; no clear D. Germline V gene sequence: CDR1 SGHRS, CDR2 YFSETQ. This CDR3 spans 15 amino acids. Trimming took off 4 bases at V and 5 bases at J, with 18 bases between the two ends. The CDR3 is CASSAEGAPRTEAFF. The CDR3 bases are TGCGCCAGCAGCGCCGAGGGCGCCCCCAGGACTGAAGCTTTCTTT.